Following are 8 T cell receptor beta chains from one sample sequenced in a study of T cell changes during pregnancy in multiple sclerosis. Data came from immunoSEQ multiplex PCR; TCRdb stores just in-frame clones and leaves some out. Of about 80,000 clones in the sample, about 92% were seen once. Here the sequenced sample was peripheral blood, taken before pregnancy. The receptors here all came from a female donor with multiple sclerosis, enrolled in a pregnancy study.

The CDR3 sequence is CASSSPSLWEEEAFF. The CDR3 bases are TGTGCCAGCAGCTCCCCATCCCTGTGGGAGGAAGAAGCTTTCTTT. This chain joins TRBV7-3 and TRBJ1-1; no clear D gene. Trimming took off 4 bases at V and 8 bases at J, with 20 bases between the two ends. CDR1 and CDR2 from the germline V gene are SGHTA and FQGTGA. The CDR3 covers 15 residues.

The rearrangement links TRBV7-9 to TRBJ2-7; TRBD1 aligns across 10 bases. Germline V gives CDR1 SEHNR, CDR2 FQNEAQ (reference sequence). J gave up 2 bases and V 6 bases, and 4 bases lay outside the gene matches. This CDR3 spans 14 amino acids. The CDR3 DNA reads TGTGCCAGCAGTCCCGGGACAGGGGCCTACGAGCAGTACTTC. It yields the protein CASSPGTGAYEQYF.

The V call is TRBV28, the J call TRBJ1-1, with 7 bases aligning to TRBD1. V was clipped by 7 bases and J by 3 bases; unmatched bases: 11. CDR3 length: 15 residues. CDR1 MDHEN and CDR2 SYDVKM come from the germline V gene. CDR3 sequence (DNA): TGTGCCAGCACCCTGCCCCCCGGGACAGACACTGAAGCTTTCTTT. Translating it yields CASTLPPGTDTEAFF. The full variable domain, its missing parts supplied by reference TRBV28 and TRBJ1-1, is DVKVTQSSRYLVKRTGEKVFLECVQDMDHENMFWYRQDPGLGLRLIYFSYDVKMKEKGDIPEGYSVSREKKERFSLILESASTNQTSMYLCASTLPPGTDTEAFFGQGTRLTVV.

This clone showed up just a few times. V and J are TRBV30 and TRBJ2-1; 10 bases fit TRBD2. The V gene's germline CDR1 is GTSNPN and CDR2 SVGIG (reference sequence). With V trimmed by 1 base and J by 9 bases, 9 bases remained unmatched. This CDR3 spans 15 amino acids. The CDR3 loop reads CAWSAAAGGPSEQFF. The CDR3, as DNA: TGTGCCTGGAGTGCGGCAGCGGGAGGGCCGAGTGAGCAGTTCTTC.

The chain is built from TRBV7-2 and TRBJ1-4; no reliable D call. Germline CDR1 is SGHTA and CDR2 is FQGNSA. V was clipped by 1 base and J by 10 bases, with 7 bases between them. There are 12 residues in the CDR3. The CDR3 here is CASSLDRGKLFF. The CDR3 DNA follows: TGTGCCAGCAGCTTAGACCGCGGAAAACTGTTTTTT.

This clone is medium-sized by share. J is TRBJ2-5 and V is TRBV9; 8 bases agree with TRBD1. In germline, CDR1 is SGDLS, CDR2 YYNGEE. CDR3 length: 17 residues. The junction had 11 bases not matched to a gene; V was cut back by 3 bases and J by 1 base. For the CDR3, the DNA is TGTGCCAGCAGCGGGAGGTCAGACAGGGGCGGCCAAGAGACCCAGTACTTC. Protein sequence: CASSGRSDRGGQETQYF.

The chain joins TRBV5-1 to TRBJ2-5; 10 positions agree with TRBD2. The CDR3 consists of 15 residues. Germline V CDR1 and CDR2: SGHRS, YFSETQ. The V and J ends lost 4 bases and 4 bases, in that order; junction bases with no gene match: 7. The CDR3: CASSASGSSGETQYF. The CDR3, as DNA: TGCGCCAGCAGCGCTAGCGGGAGCTCCGGAGAGACCCAGTACTTC.

This chain uses TRBV5-1 with TRBJ2-5; 10 positions match TRBD2. There are 14 residues in the CDR3. The germline V gene encodes CDR1 SGHRS and CDR2 YFSETQ. V shed 3 bases and J 5 bases; nucleotides not matched to a gene: 4. The CDR3 DNA is TGCGCCAGCAGCTACACTAGCGGGACGGAGACCCAGTACTTC. Its protein product is CASSYTSGTETQYF.